This T cell receptor beta chain was sequenced for a study of PD-1 blockade in classical Hodgkin lymphoma. There are 17 residues in the CDR3. The junction had 12 bases not matched to a gene; V was cut back by 4 bases and J by 5 bases. Germline loops: CDR1 MDHEN, CDR2 SYDVKM. As for time point: cycle 4 day 1 (C4D1), after more than five weeks of nivolumab. Exposure to brentuximab vedotin varied, and each patient had relapsed following autologous stem cell transplantation. Produced via immunoSEQ multiplex PCR; TCRdb's table is partial and in-frame only. The sample includes about 93,000 clones, 78% seen only once; the top ten take roughly 10%.

The V gene is TRBV28, the J gene TRBJ2-7; 12 nucleotides agree with TRBD2. The sequence was collected from a human donor with classical Hodgkin lymphoma. The material was peripheral blood mononuclear cells (PBMCs), obtained before the fourth cycle of nivolumab. The CDR3 here is CASSSLTSSGRADEQYF. The CDR3 bases are TGTGCCAGCAGTTCGCTGACCTCTAGCGGGAGGGCCGACGAGCAGTACTTC.